This TCR beta chain was captured by sequencing in a study of identical twins. General study points: The degree of excess twin sharing was weaker in beta out-of-frame sequences. Memory repertoires showed no such pattern, whereas abundant cord blood beta clonotypes carried fewer insertions.

On this clonotype: Its cognate antigen is unknown.

CDR1 and CDR2 (germline): SQVTM, ANQGSEA. The CDR3 has 12 amino acids. The V and J ends lost 6 bases and 2 bases, in that order; junction bases with no gene match: 3. A universal primer binding site was introduced by template switching. The final cDNA contained unique molecular identifiers. MiXCR, applied by TCRdb to the 5' RACE reads, yields one record per CDR3 protein. Of 690,000 or so distinct CDR3 sequences in the sample, 8.6% were seen once. The same data also contributed to another study, on yellow fever vaccine responses in identical twins. That publication notes: The authors reported partly convergent, partly personalized vaccine responses in identical twins.

The V call is TRBV29-1, the J call TRBJ2-7; 8 bases map to TRBD1. Sample: PBMCs. The receptor was derived from a woman between 18 and 30 years old in good health. Written as DNA, the CDR3 is TGCAGCGTCAGGACAGGGACCTACGAGCAGTACTTC. Encoded protein: CSVRTGTYEQYF.